The 25 T cell receptor beta chains in this list originate from one sample, sequenced in a study of regulatory T cells in long-lasting Graves disease. iRepertoire HTBI primers and Arm-PCR of CDR3 regions built TCR beta libraries. TCRdb passed the multiplex PCR reads through MiXCR, listing each CDR3 protein once. The table has approximately 350,000 distinct CDR3 sequences, about a sixth seen once. As for time point: newly diagnosed GD, antithyroid drugs for less than 3 months. From PBMCs, RNA was extracted and then used to make the TCR library. This sample was also put to use in a study of T cells in Graves' hyperthyroidism and ophthalmopathy.

This specimen consisted of peripheral blood mononuclear cells (PBMCs), obtained at new diagnosis, from a patient treated with antithyroid drugs. Source of these receptors: a woman aged 18-35 years with Graves disease.

This clonotype was seen many times. The CDR3 DNA follows: TGCAGCGTTGTTGCCGGCCAAGAGACCCAGTACTTC. This gives the protein CSVVAGQETQYF. The chain joins TRBV29-1 to TRBJ2-5, with unresolved D. There are 12 residues in the CDR3. The V end was cut by 4 bases, the J end by 1 base, with 7 bases between. Germline values: CDR1 SQVTM, CDR2 ANQGSEA.

This clonotype was counted ten times or more. The gene calls are TRBV2 and TRBJ1-2; possible D gene TRBD1, 6 bases. From germline, CDR1 is SNHLY and CDR2 FYNNEI. The CDR3 sequence is 13 residues long. Trimming removed 7 bases from V and 5 bases from J, with 14 bases in between. The CDR3 region is CASKRGDGYGYTF. The CDR3 bases are TGTGCCAGCAAGAGGGGGGATGGGTATGGCTACACCTTC. Full variable domain (remainder filled in from reference TRBV2 and TRBJ1-2): EPEVTQTPSHQVTQMGQEVILRCVPISNHLYFYWYRQILGQKVEFLVSFYNNEISEKSEIFDDQFSVERPDGSNFTLKIRSTKLEDSAMYFCASKRGDGYGYTFGSGTRLTVV.

This clonotype was found many times. The chain recombines TRBV11-2 with TRBJ2-2, with TRBD2 matching over 11 bases. CDR3 length: 15 amino acids. J gave up 9 bases and V 1 base, and 4 bases lay outside the gene matches. Germline CDR1 SGHAT, CDR2 FQNNGV. CDR3 sequence: CASSLVSGGARELFF. CDR3 sequence (DNA): TGTGCCAGCAGCTTAGTTAGCGGGGGGGCCCGGGAGCTGTTTTTT. Combining the CDR3 with reference TRBV11-2 and TRBJ2-2 gives the whole variable domain EAGVAQSPRYKIIEKRQSVAFWCNPISGHATLYWYQQILGQGPKLLIQFQNNGVVDDSQLPKDRFSAERLKGVDSTLKIQPAKLEDSAVYLCASSLVSGGARELFFGEGSRLTVL.

This clonotype was recorded at least ten times. V is TRBV4-2 and J is TRBJ2-5; 12 positions match TRBD2. V shed 0 bases, J shed 1 base, and the junction held 6 bases outside the gene matches. There are 18 residues in the CDR3. Germline assignment: CDR1 LGHNA and CDR2 YNFKEQ. The CDR3 DNA sequence: TGTGCCAGCAGCCAAGATCTCGCACTAGCGGGGGGCCAAGAGACCCAGTACTTC. Amino acid sequence: CASSQDLALAGGQETQYF.

The chain couples TRBV5-1 to TRBJ1-2; the match to TRBD1 covers 8 bases. The CDR3 extends over 13 amino acids. Looked up from germline, CDR1 is SGHRS and CDR2 is YFSETQ. V trimming: 4 bases; J trimming: 8 bases; junction bases outside the gene matches: 7. Written as DNA, the CDR3 is TGCGCCAGCAGCCCGGACAGGGCGGAGGGCTACACCTTC. Amino acid sequence: CASSPDRAEGYTF.

This clonotype was observed a few times. This chain links TRBV11-3 with TRBJ2-1; D is uncertain. The CDR3 contains 14 residues. Between the trimmed V and J ends, which lost 1 base and 4 bases, there was a span of 8 bases. CDR1 and CDR2 from the germline V gene are SGHNT and YENEEA. The CDR3 is CASSLVGSYNEQFF. The CDR3 DNA reads as TGTGCCAGCAGCTTAGTCGGCAGTTACAATGAGCAGTTCTTC. Combining the CDR3 with reference TRBV11-3 and TRBJ2-1 gives the whole variable domain EAGVVQSPRYKIIEKKQPVAFWCNPISGHNTLYWYLQNLGQGPELLIRYENEEAVDDSQLPKDRFSAERLKGVDSTLKIQPAELGDSAVYLCASSLVGSYNEQFFGPGTRLTVL.

This clonotype was picked up many times. The chain joins TRBV7-6 to TRBJ1-1, with a tentative D call TRBD1 (5 bases). The V and J ends lost 2 bases and 1 base respectively, with 14 bases between them. The CDR3 consists of 16 residues. Germline CDR1 SGHVS, CDR2 FNYEAQ. CDR3 in amino acids: CASSLSSGPGNTEAFF. The CDR3 nucleotides read TGTGCCAGCAGCTTAAGTTCGGGACCAGGGAACACTGAAGCTTTCTTT.

This clonotype was picked up a small number of times. The V and J genes are TRBV18 and TRBJ2-1; TRBD1 or TRBD2 may be the D gene (5 bases each). Trimming shortened V by 3 bases and J by 0 bases, and 18 bases separated the two germline ends. Germline V gene data show CDR1 as KGHSH and CDR2 as LQKENI. This CDR3 is 18 amino acids long. CDR3 sequence (DNA): TGTGCCAGCTCACCGGGACCCGGGATATCGAGCTCCTACAATGAGCAGTTCTTC. Protein sequence: CASSPGPGISSSYNEQFF.

The CDR3 sequence: CASSGSGRHNEQFF. The DNA of the CDR3 is TGTGCCAGCAGTGGGAGCGGGAGACACAATGAGCAGTTCTTC. The chain couples TRBV2 to TRBJ2-1; 8 bases are a match to TRBD2. The CDR3 sequence is 14 residues long. The V and J ends lost 4 bases and 5 bases, in that order; junction bases with no gene match: 4. The germline V gene has CDR1 SNHLY and CDR2 FYNNEI.

In this sample, this clonotype turned up many times. The rearrangement uses TRBV3-1 and TRBJ1-2, with D possibly matching TRBD1 (5 bases). CDR1 and CDR2 (germline): LGHDT, YNNKEL (reference sequence). Trimming shortened V by 1 base and J by 4 bases, and 10 bases separated the two germline ends. The CDR3 consists of 14 residues. Here the CDR3 DNA reads TGTGCCAGCAGCCAAGGGCGAGGGGCCTATGGCTACACCTTC. This sequence encodes CASSQGRGAYGYTF. Variable domain in full (rest from reference TRBV3-1 and TRBJ1-2): DTAVSQTPKYLVTQMGNDKSIKCEQNLGHDTMYWYKQDSKKFLKIMFSYNNKELIINETVPNRFSPKSPDKAHLNLHINSLELGDSAVYFCASSQGRGAYGYTFGSGTRLTVV.

In its sample, this clonotype was seen a few times. The rearrangement joins TRBV5-6 to TRBJ1-1; no clear D. Between the trimmed V and J ends, which lost 6 bases and 6 bases, there was a span of 24 bases. Looked up from germline, CDR1 is SGHDT and CDR2 is YYEEEE. The CDR3 is 16 amino acids. Written as DNA, the CDR3 is TGTGCCAGCACCATAGGTAGGTTGGACCTTGGGGCTGAAGCTTTCTTT. Translation: CASTIGRLDLGAEAFF. Supplemented by reference TRBV5-6 and TRBJ1-1, the full variable domain reads DAGVTQSPTHLIKTRGQQVTLRCSPKSGHDTVSWYQQALGQGPQFIFQYYEEEERQRGNFPDRFSGHQFPNYSSELNVNALLLGDSALYLCASTIGRLDLGAEAFFGQGTRLTVV.

Comment on this clonotype: This may be a read error: a much more frequent sequence differs by one nucleotide. The CDR3 reads CASMVSGNTIYF. CDR3 nucleotides: TGTGCCAGCATGGTGTCGGGAAACACCATATATTTT. The chain couples TRBV3-1 to TRBJ1-3; D is unclear. Germline V gene lookup returns CDR1 LGHDT and CDR2 YNNKEL (reference sequence). The CDR3 contains 12 residues. V lost 7 bases and J 4 bases, leaving 8 bases between the germline ends.

This clonotype was counted many times. J is TRBJ2-5 and V is TRBV28; D assignment may be TRBD1 or TRBD2 (6 bases each). The CDR3 contains 13 residues. The ends were cut back, 4 bases at V and 4 bases at J, with 10 bases in the middle. CDR1 MDHEN and CDR2 SYDVKM come from the germline V gene. In DNA form, the CDR3 reads TGTGCCAGCAGTTCACAGGGAGGAGAGACCCAGTACTTC. As protein: CASSSQGGETQYF. Looking up the rest from reference TRBV28 and TRBJ2-5 gives the full variable domain: DVKVTQSSRYLVKRTGEKVFLECVQDMDHENMFWYRQDPGLGLRLIYFSYDVKMKEKGDIPEGYSVSREKKERFSLILESASTNQTSMYLCASSSQGGETQYFGPGTRLLVL.

This clonotype was observed many times. The CDR3 DNA follows: TGTGCCAGCAGCCGTCCAGGTAGCGGGACCAATCAAGAGACCCAGTACTTC. Translation gives CASSRPGSGTNQETQYF. The genes are TRBV3-1 and TRBJ2-5; 8 bases are shared with TRBD2. Looked up from germline, CDR1 is LGHDT and CDR2 is YNNKEL (reference sequence). Trimming cost V 4 bases and J 2 bases; bases outside gene matches: 12. The CDR3 is 17 amino acids.

Of note for this clonotype: This likely stems from a read error, as it lies one base from a far larger clone. This chain links TRBV11-2 with TRBJ2-7; the match to TRBD2 covers 7 bases. The DNA end favors TRBJ2-3, so the J call may be wrong. This CDR3 comprises 13 residues. Germline CDR1 SGHAT, CDR2 FQNNGV. CDR3 protein: CASRPGSGDTQYF. CDR3 nucleotides: TGTGCCAGCAGGCCCGGTAGCGGGGATACGCAGTATTTT.

This clonotype was counted ten times or more. V and J are TRBV5-1 and TRBJ2-1; D is perhaps TRBD1 or TRBD2 (5 bases each). The CDR3 runs 14 residues. CDR1 and CDR2 (germline): SGHRS, YFSETQ. Trimming took 0 bases from V and 8 from J, leaving 12 bases between them. In nucleotides, the CDR3 is TGCGCCAGCAGCTTGGAAAGGGGAGAGGATGAGCAGTTCTTC. Translation: CASSLERGEDEQFF.

For this clonotype: One base away lies a much larger clone, so this may be a sequencing read error. This chain links TRBV5-1 with TRBJ2-5; possibly TRBD1 or TRBD2 for D (5 bases each). Germline V lookup: CDR1 SGHRS, CDR2 YFSETQ. The CDR3 length is 12 residues. The CDR3 sequence: CASRDGEETLYF. CDR3 in DNA: TGCGCCAGCCGGGACGGTGAGGAGACCCTGTACTTC.

This clonotype was counted at least ten times. The chain links TRBV3-1 to TRBJ1-1; 9 bases line up with TRBD1. Trimming cost V 2 bases and J 4 bases; bases outside gene matches: 5. Germline V gene sequence: CDR1 LGHDT, CDR2 YNNKEL (reference sequence). The CDR3 totals 15 residues. CDR3 residues: CASSQTGGVGTEAFF. DNA for the CDR3: TGTGCCAGCAGCCAAACAGGGGGCGTCGGCACTGAAGCTTTCTTT.

The V gene is TRBV20-1, the J gene TRBJ2-7; 9 bases agree with TRBD2. This CDR3 contains 14 residues. Germline CDR1 reads DFQATT; CDR2 reads SNEGSKA (reference sequence). Trimming took 0 bases from V and 6 from J; bases not matched to a gene: 6. As DNA, the CDR3 is TGCAGTGCTAGAGAGGGCAGCGGGAGGACCGAGCAGTACTTC. Translation gives CSAREGSGRTEQYF.

The V and J genes are TRBV10-3 and TRBJ2-2, with D perhaps matching TRBD2 (5 bases). Trimming left V 8 bases short and J 8 bases short, with 15 bases between. CDR3 length: 13 amino acids. Germline V lookup: CDR1 ENHRY, CDR2 SYGVKD. CDR3 sequence: CAIRVGGWGELFF. CDR3 nucleotide sequence: TGTGCCATCCGGGTAGGAGGATGGGGGGAGCTGTTTTTT.

This clonotype was counted many times. The V and J genes are TRBV24-1 and TRBJ1-5; the D gene is possibly TRBD1 (5 bases). CDR3 length equals 14 residues. The V and J ends lost 6 bases and 4 bases respectively, with 12 bases between them. Germline V lookup: CDR1 KGHDR, CDR2 SFDVKD. Here the CDR3 DNA reads TGTGCCACCAGTAAAGGGACGTTGAATCAGCCCCAGCATTTT. It codes for CATSKGTLNQPQHF.

The chain recombines TRBV12-3 or TRBV12-4 with TRBJ2-2; perhaps TRBD1 as D (6 bases). Trimming took off 1 base at V and 10 bases at J, with 10 bases between the two ends. CDR3 length: 13 amino acids. CDR3 nucleotides: TGTGCCAGCAGTTTAGTACAGGGCAAGGAGCTGTTTTTT. Its translation: CASSLVQGKELFF.

The J gene is TRBJ1-5, the V gene TRBV6-1, with 9 bases aligning to TRBD1. The CDR3 extends over 14 amino acids. V lost 6 bases to trimming and J lost 9 bases; unmatched junction nucleotides: 9. Germline V gene lookup returns CDR1 MNHNS and CDR2 SASEGT. In nucleotides, the CDR3 is TGTGCCAGCAGAGAATCCGGGACAGGGCGGCCCCAGCATTTT. It translates to CASRESGTGRPQHF.

This clonotype has ten or more counts. The chain employs TRBV11-2 and TRBJ2-5, with 16 bases aligning to TRBD2. Per the germline V gene, CDR1 is SGHAT and CDR2 is FQNNGV. This CDR3 is 17 amino acids long. V was pared by 3 bases and J by 4 bases, with 5 bases of the junction left unmatched. The CDR3: CASSFVGTSGRGETQYF. In DNA, the CDR3 is TGTGCCAGCAGCTTCGTTGGGACTAGCGGGAGGGGAGAGACCCAGTACTTC.

A word on this clonotype: This may stem from a read error, because a much larger clone lies one nucleotide away. This chain links TRBV5-1 with TRBJ2-1, with D hard to call. This CDR3 is 16 amino acids long. Germline V gene data show CDR1 as SGHRS and CDR2 as YFSETQ. This CDR3 reads CASSHNPLSSYNGQFF. The CDR3 bases are TGTGCCAGCAGCCACAACCCTCTCAGCTCCTACAATGGGCAGTTCTTC.